The source of this T cell receptor (beta chain) is a study of vaccination effects on CD4 cells after COVID-19. Study-wide background: Pre-vaccine samples were drawn 16 days and one week before the first dose.

Study-wide results and limits: New vaccine-induced clones dominated post-vaccine spike-reactive clones in convalescents. Vaccine- and infection-induced clones showed marked clonal contraction late following vaccination.

This clone occurred once. Its specificity is unknown. Expansion of antigen-specific CD4+ T cells with viral peptide pools was carried out by the ViraFEST assay before sequencing. Culture proceeded for more than 8 days, and CD4+ T cells were then isolated. This individual tested PCR-positive for SARS-CoV-2 infection between March and December 2020. IL-2 medium took the place of half the medium on both days 3 and 7. TCRdb's table, derived via immunoSEQ multiplex PCR, lists solely in-frame clones and lacks some. The sample has some 40,000 clones; 73% are singletons. The clonotype originates from a human donor who had a prior SARS-CoV-2 infection. The sequences come from CD4+ T cells from PBMCs cultured with a peptide pool, collected before COVID-19 vaccination.

CDR3 in DNA: TGTGCCAGCAGCCCCGCGGTCCACAATGAGCAGTTCTTC. This gives the protein CASSPAVHNEQFF. J is TRBJ2-1 and V is TRBV5-4, with D hard to call. Germline V gene lookup returns CDR1 SGHNT and CDR2 YYREEE (reference sequence). The CDR3 length is 13 residues. Trimming stripped 4 bases from V and 5 bases from J, with 10 bases between.